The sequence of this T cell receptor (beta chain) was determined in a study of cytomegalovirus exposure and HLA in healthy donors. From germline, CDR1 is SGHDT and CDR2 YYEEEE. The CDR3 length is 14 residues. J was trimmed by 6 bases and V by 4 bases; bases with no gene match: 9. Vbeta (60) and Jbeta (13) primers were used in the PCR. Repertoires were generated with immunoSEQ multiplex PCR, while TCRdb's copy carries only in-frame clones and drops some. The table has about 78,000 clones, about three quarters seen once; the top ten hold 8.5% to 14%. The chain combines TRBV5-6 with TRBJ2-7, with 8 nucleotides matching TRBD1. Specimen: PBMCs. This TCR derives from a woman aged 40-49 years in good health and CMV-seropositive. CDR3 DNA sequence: TGTGCCAGCAGCGTCCGGGACAGGCCCTCCGAGCAGTACTTC. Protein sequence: CASSVRDRPSEQYF.